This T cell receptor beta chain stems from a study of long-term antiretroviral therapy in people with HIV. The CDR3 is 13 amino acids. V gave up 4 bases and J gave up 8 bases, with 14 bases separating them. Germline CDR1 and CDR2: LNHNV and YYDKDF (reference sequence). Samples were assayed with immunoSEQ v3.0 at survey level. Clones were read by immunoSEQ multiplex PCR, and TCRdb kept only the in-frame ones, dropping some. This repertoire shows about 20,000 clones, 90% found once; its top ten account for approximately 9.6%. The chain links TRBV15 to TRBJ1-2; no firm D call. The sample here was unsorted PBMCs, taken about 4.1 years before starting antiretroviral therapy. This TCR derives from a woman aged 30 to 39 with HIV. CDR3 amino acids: CATSKSKDLGYTF. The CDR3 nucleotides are TGTGCCACCAGCAAAAGTAAGGATCTGGGCTACACCTTC.